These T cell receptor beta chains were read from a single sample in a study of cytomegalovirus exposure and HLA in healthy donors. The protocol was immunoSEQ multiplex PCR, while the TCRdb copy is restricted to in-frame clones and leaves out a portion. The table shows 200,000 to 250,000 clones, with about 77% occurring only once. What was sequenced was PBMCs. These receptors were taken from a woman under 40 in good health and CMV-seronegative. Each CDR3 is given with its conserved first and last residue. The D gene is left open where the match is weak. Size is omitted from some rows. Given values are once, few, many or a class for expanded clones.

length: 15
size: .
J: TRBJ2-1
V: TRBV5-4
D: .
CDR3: CASDGVSQGYNEQFF
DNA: TGTGCCAGCGACGGAGTCTCTCAGGGCTACAATGAGCAGTTCTTC

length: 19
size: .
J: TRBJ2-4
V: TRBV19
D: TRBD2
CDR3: CASSMGLAGEILAKNIQYF
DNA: TGTGCCAGTAGTATGGGACTAGCGGGCGAAATCCTAGCCAAAAACATTCAGTACTTC

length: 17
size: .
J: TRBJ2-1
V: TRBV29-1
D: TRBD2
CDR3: CSVEDPASGGAYNEQFF
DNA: TGCAGCGTTGAAGATCCGGCTAGCGGAGGCGCCTACAATGAGCAGTTCTTC

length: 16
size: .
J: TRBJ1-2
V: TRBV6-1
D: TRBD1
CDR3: CASSVRTGGGNYGYTF
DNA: TGTGCCAGCAGTGTCCGGACAGGGGGCGGAAACTATGGCTACACCTTC

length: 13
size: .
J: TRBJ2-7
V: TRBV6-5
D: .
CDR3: CASSYSWSGEQYF
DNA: TGTGCCAGCAGTTACTCATGGAGTGGGGAGCAGTACTTC

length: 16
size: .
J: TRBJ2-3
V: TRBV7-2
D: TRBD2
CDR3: CASSAGLAGPADTQYF
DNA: TGTGCCAGCAGCGCCGGACTAGCGGGCCCTGCGGATACGCAGTATTTT

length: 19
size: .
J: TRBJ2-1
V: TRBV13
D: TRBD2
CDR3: CASSPHTQTSGSSYNEQFF
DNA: TGTGCCAGCAGCCCCCATACCCAGACTAGCGGGTCATCCTACAATGAGCAGTTCTTC

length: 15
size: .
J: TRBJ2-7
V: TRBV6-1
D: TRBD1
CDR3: CASSRDRVSSYEQYF
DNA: TGTGCCAGCAGTCGGGACAGGGTAAGCTCCTACGAGCAGTACTTC

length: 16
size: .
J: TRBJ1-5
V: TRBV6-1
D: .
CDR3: CASSEALHRVGQPQHF
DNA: TGTGCCAGCAGTGAAGCGCTTCACAGGGTTGGTCAGCCCCAGCATTTT

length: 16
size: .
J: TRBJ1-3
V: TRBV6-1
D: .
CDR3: CASSERMTGLFETIYF
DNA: TGTGCCAGCAGTGAAAGGATGACAGGCCTTTTCGAAACCATATATTTT

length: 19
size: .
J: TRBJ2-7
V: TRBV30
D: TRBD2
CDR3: CAWTSVGLAGRGPFYEQYF
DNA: TGTGCCTGGACTTCGGTGGGACTAGCGGGCCGCGGGCCATTTTACGAGCAGTACTTC

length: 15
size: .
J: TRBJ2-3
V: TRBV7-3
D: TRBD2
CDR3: CASSLTRGGPDTQYF
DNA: TGTGCCAGCAGCTTAACGCGGGGGGGCCCAGATACGCAGTATTTT

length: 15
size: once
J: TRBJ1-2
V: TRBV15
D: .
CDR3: CATSRDQSGDYGYTF
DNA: TGTGCCACCAGCAGAGATCAGTCAGGGGACTATGGCTACACCTTC

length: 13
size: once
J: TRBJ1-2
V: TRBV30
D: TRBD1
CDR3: CAWSVGTGDGYTF
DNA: TGTGCCTGGAGTGTAGGGACAGGGGATGGCTACACCTTC

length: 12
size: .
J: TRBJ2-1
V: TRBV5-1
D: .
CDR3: CASSLGGAEQFF
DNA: TGCGCCAGCAGCTTGGGGGGCGCTGAGCAGTTCTTC

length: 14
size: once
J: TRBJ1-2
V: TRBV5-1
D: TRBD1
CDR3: CASSFTGTGGEHTF
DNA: TGCGCCAGCAGCTTTACGGGGACAGGGGGCGAGCACACCTTC

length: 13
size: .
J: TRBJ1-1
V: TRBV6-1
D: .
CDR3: CASRRGGNTEAFF
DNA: TGTGCCAGCAGGAGAGGGGGGAACACTGAAGCTTTCTTT

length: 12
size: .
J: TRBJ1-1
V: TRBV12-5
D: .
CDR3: CASGFEGMGAFF
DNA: TGTGCTAGTGGTTTTGAGGGAATGGGGGCTTTCTTT

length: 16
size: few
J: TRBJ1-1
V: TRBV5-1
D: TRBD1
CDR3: CASSPLGAGGRTEAFF
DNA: TGCGCCAGCAGCCCCCTAGGGGCAGGGGGCAGGACTGAAGCTTTCTTT

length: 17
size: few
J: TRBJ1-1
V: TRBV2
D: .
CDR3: CASTEPITRRGNTEAFF
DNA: TGTGCCAGCACCGAGCCTATAACACGGCGGGGGAACACTGAAGCTTTCTTT

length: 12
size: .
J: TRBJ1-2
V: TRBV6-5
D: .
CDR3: CASSFWEAGYTF
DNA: TGTGCCAGCAGTTTCTGGGAGGCGGGCTACACCTTC

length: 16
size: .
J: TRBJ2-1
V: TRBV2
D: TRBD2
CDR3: CASSEGLAGPYNEQFF
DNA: TGTGCCAGCAGTGAAGGGCTAGCGGGTCCCTACAATGAGCAGTTCTTC

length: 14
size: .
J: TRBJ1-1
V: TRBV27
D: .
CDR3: CASSLEGVGTEAFF
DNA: TGTGCCAGCAGTTTAGAGGGGGTTGGGACTGAAGCTTTCTTT

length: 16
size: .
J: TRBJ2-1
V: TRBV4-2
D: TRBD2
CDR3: CASSQVGSGTNNEQFF
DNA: TGTGCCAGCAGCCAAGTGGGTAGCGGGACGAACAATGAGCAGTTCTTC

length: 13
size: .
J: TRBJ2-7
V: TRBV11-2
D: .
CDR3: CASSLATNYEQYF
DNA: TGTGCCAGCAGCTTAGCTACGAACTACGAGCAGTACTTC

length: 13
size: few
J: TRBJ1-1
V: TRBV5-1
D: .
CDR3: CASSLVRQEEAFF
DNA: TGCGCCAGCAGCTTAGTTCGGCAGGAAGAAGCTTTCTTT

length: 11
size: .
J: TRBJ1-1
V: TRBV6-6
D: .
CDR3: CASSYSGIAFF
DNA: TGTGCCAGCAGTTACTCCGGTATAGCTTTCTTT

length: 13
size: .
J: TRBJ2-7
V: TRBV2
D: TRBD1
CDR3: CASRATGGGEQYF
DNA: TGTGCCAGCAGGGCCACAGGGGGCGGCGAGCAGTACTTC

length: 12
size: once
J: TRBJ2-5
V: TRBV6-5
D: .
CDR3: CASRTSRETQYF
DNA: TGTGCCAGCAGGACATCCCGAGAGACCCAGTACTTC

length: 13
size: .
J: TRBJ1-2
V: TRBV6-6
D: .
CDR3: CASSYRRDDGYTF
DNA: TGTGCCAGCAGTTACAGGAGGGATGATGGCTACACCTTC

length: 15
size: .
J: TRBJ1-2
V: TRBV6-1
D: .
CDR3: CASSALTSAGYGYTF
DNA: TGTGCCAGCAGTGCCTTGACCTCGGCGGGCTATGGCTACACCTTC

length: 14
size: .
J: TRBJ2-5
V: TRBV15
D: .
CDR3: CATSRESYRETQYF
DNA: TGTGCCACCAGCAGAGAGTCTTATCGGGAGACCCAGTACTTC

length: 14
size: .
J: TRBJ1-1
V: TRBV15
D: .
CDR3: CATSRRAGIAEAFF
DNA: TGTGCCACCAGCAGACGGGCGGGGATAGCTGAAGCTTTCTTT

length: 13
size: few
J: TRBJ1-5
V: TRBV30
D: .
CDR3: CDWTVSSNKPQHF
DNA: TGTGACTGGACCGTGAGTAGCAATAAGCCCCAGCATTTT

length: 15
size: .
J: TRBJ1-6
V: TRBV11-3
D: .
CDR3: CASSLGGGYNSPLHF
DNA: TGTGCCAGCAGCTTAGGCGGGGGCTATAATTCACCCCTCCACTTT

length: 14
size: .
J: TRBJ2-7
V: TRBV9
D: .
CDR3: CASSAGLFSYEQYF
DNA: TGTGCCAGCAGCGCAGGACTCTTTTCCTACGAGCAGTACTTC

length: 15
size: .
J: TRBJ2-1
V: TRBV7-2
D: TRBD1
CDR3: CASTLGQGSYNEQFF
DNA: TGTGCCAGCACTCTGGGACAGGGATCCTACAATGAGCAGTTCTTC

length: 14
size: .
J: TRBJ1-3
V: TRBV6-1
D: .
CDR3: CATKRSGSGNTIYF
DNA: TGTGCCACAAAACGTTCGGGCTCTGGAAACACCATATATTTT

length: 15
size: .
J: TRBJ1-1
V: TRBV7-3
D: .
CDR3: CASSLMGKANTEAFF
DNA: TGTGCCAGCAGCTTAATGGGCAAGGCTAACACTGAAGCTTTCTTT

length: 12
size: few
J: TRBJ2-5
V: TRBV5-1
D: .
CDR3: CASSLGEETQYF
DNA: TGCGCCAGCAGCTTGGGCGAAGAGACCCAGTACTTC

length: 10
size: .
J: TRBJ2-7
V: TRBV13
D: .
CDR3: CATATEAQYF
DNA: TGTGCCACCGCAACCGAGGCGCAGTACTTC

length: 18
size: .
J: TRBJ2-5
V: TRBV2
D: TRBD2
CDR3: CASSTPGLAGGPGETQYF
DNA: TGTGCCAGCAGCACCCCGGGACTAGCGGGAGGGCCCGGCGAGACCCAGTACTTC

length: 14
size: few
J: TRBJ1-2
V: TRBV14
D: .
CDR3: CASSQQKGVGGYTF
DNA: TGTGCCAGCAGCCAGCAAAAAGGGGTTGGTGGCTACACCTTC

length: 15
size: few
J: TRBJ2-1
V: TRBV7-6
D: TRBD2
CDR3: CASSLALAVYNEQFF
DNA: TGTGCCAGCAGCTTAGCACTAGCGGTCTACAATGAGCAGTTCTTC

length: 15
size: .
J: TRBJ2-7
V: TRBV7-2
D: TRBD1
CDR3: CASSQTGITSYEQYF
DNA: TGTGCCAGCAGCCAGACAGGGATTACCTCCTACGAGCAGTACTTC

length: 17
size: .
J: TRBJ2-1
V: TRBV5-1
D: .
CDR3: CVSSLGWRDHSYNEQFF
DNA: TGCGTCAGCAGCTTGGGGTGGCGGGACCACTCCTACAATGAGCAGTTCTTC

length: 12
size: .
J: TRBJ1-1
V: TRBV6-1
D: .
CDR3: CASESDRNEAFF
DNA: TGTGCCAGTGAGTCCGATAGAAATGAAGCTTTCTTT

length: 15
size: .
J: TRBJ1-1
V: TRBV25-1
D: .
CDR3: CASSEFGGGRSEAFF
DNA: TGTGCCAGCAGTGAATTCGGAGGTGGCCGGTCTGAAGCTTTCTTT

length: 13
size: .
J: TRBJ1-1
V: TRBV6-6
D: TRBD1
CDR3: CASRTTGATEAFF
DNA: TGTGCCAGCAGGACGACAGGGGCCACTGAAGCTTTCTTT

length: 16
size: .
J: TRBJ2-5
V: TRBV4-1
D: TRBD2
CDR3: CASSLLAGGSQETQYF
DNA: TGCGCCAGCAGCCTACTAGCGGGGGGCTCCCAAGAGACCCAGTACTTC

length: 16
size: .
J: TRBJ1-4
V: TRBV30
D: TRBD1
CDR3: CAWSVERQGIYEKLFF
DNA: TGTGCCTGGAGTGTAGAGCGACAGGGGATCTATGAAAAACTGTTTTTT

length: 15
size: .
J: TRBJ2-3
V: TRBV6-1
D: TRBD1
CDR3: CASSERTGITDTQYF
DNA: TGTGCCAGCAGTGAACGGACAGGGATCACAGATACGCAGTATTTT

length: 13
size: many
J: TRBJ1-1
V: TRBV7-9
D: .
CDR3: CASSFRGGPEEFF
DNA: TGTGCCAGCAGCTTTCGCGGGGGCCCGGAAGAATTCTTT

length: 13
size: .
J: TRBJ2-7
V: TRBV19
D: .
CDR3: CASSGDFPYEQYF
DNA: TGTGCCAGTAGTGGGGACTTCCCCTACGAGCAGTACTTC

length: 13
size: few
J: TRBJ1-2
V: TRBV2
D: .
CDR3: CASSETEQLGYTF
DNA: TGTGCCAGCAGTGAGACGGAACAGTTGGGCTACACCTTC

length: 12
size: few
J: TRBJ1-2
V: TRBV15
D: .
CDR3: CATSRDHGLVSF
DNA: TGTGCCACCAGCAGAGATCACGGGTTAGTCTCCTTC

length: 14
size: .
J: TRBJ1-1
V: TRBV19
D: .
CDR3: CASSIRGEDTEAFF
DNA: TGTGCCAGTAGTATCCGGGGGGAGGACACTGAAGCTTTCTTT

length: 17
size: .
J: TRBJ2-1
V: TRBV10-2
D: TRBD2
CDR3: CASSESRASGRNNEQFF
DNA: TGCGCCAGCAGTGAGTCGAGGGCTAGCGGGAGAAACAATGAGCAGTTCTTC

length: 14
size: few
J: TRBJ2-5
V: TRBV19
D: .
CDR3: CASSLPGLQETQYF
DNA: TGTGCCAGTAGTTTACCGGGACTCCAAGAGACCCAGTACTTC